This passage covers 24 T cell receptor beta chains from one sample sequenced in a study of cytomegalovirus exposure and HLA in healthy donors. PCR was performed using 60 Vbeta and 13 Jbeta primers. Some clones are missing from TCRdb's copy, which holds only in-frame ones; the method was immunoSEQ multiplex PCR. The sample consists of over 150,000 clones, roughly 83% of them appearing once. The sequencing sample was made of PBMCs. The receptors come from a boy aged 2-9 years in good health and CMV-seronegative.

The chain joins TRBV18 to TRBJ2-5, with TRBD2 matching over 9 bases. The germline V gene has CDR1 KGHSH and CDR2 LQKENI. CDR3 length equals 16 residues. Trimming took 3 bases from V and 5 from J; bases not matched to a gene: 10. Here the CDR3 DNA reads TGTGCCAGCTCACCGCCAAGGCGGGAGGGCCCTGAGACCCAGTACTTC. Protein product: CASSPPRREGPETQYF.

The chain is built from TRBV28 and TRBJ2-7; perhaps TRBD2 as D (6 bases). V lost 7 bases to trimming and J lost 0 bases, with 22 bases between them. Germline CDR1 reads MDHEN; CDR2 reads SYDVKM. The length of the CDR3 is 17 residues. Written as DNA, the CDR3 is TGTGCCAGCACCCAAACCCTTAGACTAGAGAACTCCTACGAGCAGTACTTC. This sequence encodes CASTQTLRLENSYEQYF.

The rearrangement uses TRBV16 and TRBJ1-1; D uncertain. Per the germline V gene, CDR1 is KGHSY and CDR2 is FQNENV. The V gene lost 3 bases and the J gene lost 1 base, with 15 bases spanning the gap. CDR3 length equals 16 residues. The CDR3 loop is CASSQLKRAGNTEAFF. The CDR3 DNA reads as TGTGCCAGCAGCCAGTTAAAAAGGGCGGGGAACACTGAAGCTTTCTTT.

V gene TRBV5-1 combines with J gene TRBJ1-2, with 11 bases matching TRBD1. CDR1 SGHRS and CDR2 YFSETQ come from the germline V gene. The CDR3 consists of 14 residues. V was pared by 4 bases and J by 8 bases, with 7 bases of the junction left unmatched. In DNA, the CDR3 is TGCGCCAGCAGCCTCGGGACAGGGGGACGGGGCTACACCTTC. This codes for CASSLGTGGRGYTF.

This rearrangement joins TRBV5-1 to TRBJ1-3; weak D call: TRBD1 (6 bases). This CDR3 is 14 amino acids long. Trimming pared 3 bases from V and 3 bases from J, leaving 10 bases between. Germline-derived CDR1 and CDR2 are SGHRS and YFSETQ. CDR3 DNA: TGCGCCAGCAGCTGGGGGACAAGTGGAAACACCATATATTTT. It translates to CASSWGTSGNTIYF.

CDR3 region: CASTDQETQYF. The CDR3 DNA sequence: TGTGCCAGCACAGACCAAGAGACCCAGTACTTC. The J gene is TRBJ2-5, the V gene TRBV27; D ambiguous. Germline CDR1 and CDR2: MNHEY and SMNVEV (reference sequence). Trimming removed 7 bases at V and 0 bases at J, with 3 bases between. The CDR3 is made up of 11 amino acids.

This clone has only one observation. This chain joins TRBV6-1 and TRBJ1-1; the D is unclear. V gave up 0 bases and J gave up 3 bases, with 11 bases separating them. Germline V CDR1 and CDR2: MNHNS, SASEGT. The CDR3 runs 15 residues. As DNA, the CDR3 is TGTGCCAGCAGTGAAGCGGGGAGTTGGGACACTGAAGCTTTCTTT. Amino acids: CASSEAGSWDTEAFF.

This chain links TRBV19 with TRBJ2-3, with TRBD2 matching 9 bases. The germline V gene encodes CDR1 LNHDA and CDR2 SQIVND (reference sequence). This CDR3 contains 16 residues. J gave up 0 bases and V 3 bases, and 4 bases lay outside the gene matches. The DNA of the CDR3 is TGTGCCAGTAGTATCCCGCTAGCGGGAAGCACAGATACGCAGTATTTT. It encodes CASSIPLAGSTDTQYF.

The table lists this clone with a count of one. The chain has TRBV19 and TRBJ1-1; D ambiguous. V dropped 6 bases and J dropped 5 bases, with 7 bases sitting between them. Germline V gene sequence: CDR1 LNHDA, CDR2 SQIVND (reference sequence). The length of the CDR3 is 11 residues. The CDR3 reads CASSPGTEAFF. The CDR3 DNA follows: TGTGCCAGTAGCCCCGGGACTGAAGCTTTCTTT.

The chain carries TRBV7-3 and TRBJ2-3, with TRBD1 identical over 7 bases. This CDR3 spans 14 amino acids. Per germline, CDR1 SGHTA and CDR2 FQGTGA. V shed 4 bases and J 2 bases; nucleotides not matched to a gene: 3. The CDR3 loop reads CASSSDRNTDTQYF. CDR3 DNA sequence: TGTGCCAGCAGCTCGGACAGGAACACAGATACGCAGTATTTT.

This chain links TRBV2 with TRBJ2-7; D ambiguous. The germline CDR1 and CDR2 sequences are SNHLY and FYNNEI. The V and J ends lost 4 bases and 9 bases respectively, with 16 bases between them. This CDR3 contains 13 residues. The chain's CDR3 is CASSAGSSTWQYF. The CDR3 DNA is TGTGCCAGCAGTGCAGGATCCTCTACGTGGCAGTACTTC.

The chain has TRBV28 and TRBJ2-2; 13 positions match TRBD2. Germline assignment: CDR1 MDHEN and CDR2 SYDVKM. The CDR3 length is 14 residues. V was pared by 6 bases and J by 5 bases, with 0 bases of the junction left unmatched. CDR3 in DNA: TGTGCCAGCAGGACTAGCGGGAGGACCGGGGAGCTGTTTTTT. Protein: CASRTSGRTGELFF.

In DNA form, the CDR3 reads TGTGCCAGCACTAAGGAGGGTTCGGAGACCCAGTACTTC. It specifies CASTKEGSETQYF. This chain joins TRBV6-5 and TRBJ2-5; perhaps TRBD2 as D (6 bases). Germline lookup yields CDR1 MNHEY and CDR2 SVGAGI. Trimming stripped 7 bases from V and 5 bases from J, with 14 bases between. This CDR3 is built from 13 residues.

In the case of this clone: Other DNA sequences within the sample encode an identical CDR3. This chain connects TRBV6-5 to TRBJ1-5; TRBD1 might be the D (5 bases). This CDR3 contains 14 residues. Germline V gene sequence: CDR1 MNHEY, CDR2 SVGAGI. Trimming cost V 5 bases and J 2 bases, with 10 bases left between them. The CDR3 sequence: CASSPGGGNQPQHF. CDR3 sequence (DNA): TGTGCCAGCAGTCCTGGGGGGGGCAATCAGCCCCAGCATTTT.

CDR3 nucleotides: TGCGCCAGCAGCCAAGTCCAGCGGGAGGTGACAGATACGCAGTATTTT. Translated: CASSQVQREVTDTQYF. V is TRBV4-1 and J is TRBJ2-3; 9 nucleotides agree with TRBD2. Trimming took 1 base from V and 3 from J; bases not matched to a gene: 5. The CDR3 is made up of 16 amino acids. The germline gives CDR1 MGHRA, CDR2 YSYEKL.

The chain carries TRBV10-1 and TRBJ2-7, with TRBD1 identical over 10 bases. The CDR3 runs 16 residues. Trimming removed 4 bases from V and 3 bases from J; junction bases left unmatched: 9. CDR1 is WNHNN, CDR2 SYGVQD, per germline (reference sequence). The DNA for the CDR3 is TGCGCCAGCAGTGCAAGCGGGACAGGGGCTATCTACGAGCAGTACTTC. It encodes CASSASGTGAIYEQYF.

The V gene is TRBV5-1, the J gene TRBJ2-2, with a tentative D call TRBD2 (6 bases). Looked up from germline, CDR1 is SGHRS and CDR2 is YFSETQ. There are 14 residues in the CDR3. V was cut by 5 bases and J by 0 bases, with 8 bases left in between. This chain's CDR3 is CASRGGTNTGELFF. The CDR3 DNA follows: TGCGCCAGCAGGGGAGGAACGAACACCGGGGAGCTGTTTTTT.

This sequence joins TRBV6-5 and TRBJ2-1; the match to TRBD2 covers 12 bases. Trimming at V came to 7 bases and at J to 7 bases, leaving 8 bases not matched to a gene. Germline V CDR1 and CDR2: MNHEY, SVGAGI. CDR3 length: 15 amino acids. The CDR3 loop is CASIQTSGRGNEQFF. The CDR3 region has the DNA TGTGCCAGCATCCAGACTAGCGGGAGAGGTAATGAGCAGTTCTTC.

The chain's CDR3 is CASSLDVGRTSYEQYF. In DNA form, the CDR3 reads TGCGCCAGCAGCTTGGACGTCGGGAGGACCTCCTACGAGCAGTACTTC. The V and J genes are TRBV5-1 and TRBJ2-7; TRBD2 matches 7 bases. Germline V gene data show CDR1 as SGHRS and CDR2 as YFSETQ. The trim removed 0 bases at V and 0 bases at J, leaving 6 bases unmatched. The CDR3 totals 16 residues.

This chain connects TRBV2 to TRBJ1-2; D is ambiguous. This CDR3 region has 15 residues. Trimming cost V 6 bases and J 8 bases, with 22 bases left between them. CDR1 and CDR2 from the germline V gene are SNHLY and FYNNEI. The chain's CDR3 is CASSARREGERGYTF. The CDR3 DNA sequence: TGTGCCAGCAGCGCCCGCCGGGAGGGCGAGAGGGGCTACACCTTC.

CDR3 residues: CATSREGLAGGNEQFF. DNA for the CDR3: TGTGCCACCAGCAGAGAGGGGTTAGCGGGGGGAAATGAGCAGTTCTTC. The rearrangement links TRBV15 to TRBJ2-1, with 10 bases identical to TRBD2. From germline, CDR1 is LNHNV and CDR2 YYDKDF (reference sequence). This CDR3 is built from 16 residues. The V gene end was trimmed by 0 bases and the J gene end by 7 bases; junction bases not matched to a gene: 6.

This clone has only one observation. The rearrangement links TRBV28 to TRBJ1-3, with D perhaps TRBD1 (6 bases). Trimming removed 6 bases from V and 0 bases from J, with 18 bases in between. Germline-derived CDR1 and CDR2 are MDHEN and SYDVKM. The CDR3 is made up of 17 amino acids. The CDR3: CASSPSGHLISGNTIYF. In DNA, the CDR3 is TGTGCCAGCAGCCCATCGGGACATTTGATCTCTGGAAACACCATATATTTT.

The chain joins TRBV5-6 to TRBJ1-1, with D unresolved. Per germline, CDR1 SGHDT and CDR2 YYEEEE. Trimming took 3 bases from V and 7 from J, leaving 25 bases between them. The CDR3 has 17 amino acids. Here the CDR3 DNA reads TGTGCCAGCAGCTCCCTGGACCTGATGAGATTTCGGGGTGAAGCTTTCTTT. Protein sequence: CASSSLDLMRFRGEAFF.

This sequence joins TRBV5-1 and TRBJ2-3; 7 bases match TRBD1. The trim removed 0 bases at V and 5 bases at J, leaving 3 bases unmatched. This CDR3 region has 14 residues. Per the germline V gene, CDR1 is SGHRS and CDR2 is YFSETQ. CDR3 protein: CASSLDRGGDTQYF. Written as DNA, the CDR3 is TGCGCCAGCAGCTTGGACAGGGGTGGAGATACGCAGTATTTT.